Following are 10 T cell receptor beta chains from one sample sequenced in a study of T cells after yellow fever vaccination. TCRdb re-called the 5' RACE reads with MiXCR, one entry per CDR3 protein. The sample contains under 400,000 distinct CDR3 sequences, around a tenth of which appear only once. This material consisted of PBMCs, taken on the day of the first yellow fever vaccination. Receptor source: a man aged 18 to 30 who received the YFV17D yellow fever vaccine.

The CDR3 DNA follows: TGCAGTGCTAGAGATCAGGGCAGTTACAATGAGCAGTTCTTC. It translates to CSARDQGSYNEQFF. The V and J genes are TRBV20-1 and TRBJ2-1; D possibly corresponds to TRBD1 (5 bases). CDR3 length: 14 amino acids. V gave up 0 bases and J gave up 4 bases, with 10 bases separating them. Germline CDR1 is DFQATT and CDR2 is SNEGSKA (reference sequence).

The chain links TRBV6-1 to TRBJ1-1; D is possibly TRBD1 (5 bases). This CDR3 has 13 amino acids. CDR1 is MNHNS and CDR2 is SASEGT in the germline V gene. The V and J ends lost 6 bases and 5 bases respectively, with 13 bases between them. The CDR3 nucleotides read TGTGCCAGCAGCAGGGACCCCCGGACTGAAGCTTTCTTT. Amino acid sequence: CASSRDPRTEAFF.

This clonotype was counted ten times or more. The gene calls are TRBV5-1 and TRBJ2-2, with no clear D. The CDR3 is 13 amino acids. V gave up 1 base and J gave up 2 bases, with 3 bases separating them. Germline values: CDR1 SGHRS, CDR2 YFSETQ. The CDR3 nucleotides read TGCGCCAGCAGCTTGACAAACACCGGGGAGCTGTTTTTT. Amino acid sequence: CASSLTNTGELFF. The full variable domain, in which reference TRBV5-1 and TRBJ2-2 provide the parts outside the CDR3, is KAGVTQTPRYLIKTRGQQVTLSCSPISGHRSVSWYQQTPGQGLQFLFEYFSETQRNKGNFPGRFSGRQFSNSRSEMNVSTLELGDSALYLCASSLTNTGELFFGEGSRLTVL.

The table lists this clonotype with a few counts. The rearrangement uses TRBV7-6 and TRBJ2-4; D not certain. CDR1 is SGHVS and CDR2 is FNYEAQ in the germline V gene. The V and J ends lost 2 bases and 2 bases respectively, with 7 bases between them. The CDR3 has 14 amino acids. The CDR3 nucleotides read TGTGCCAGCAGCTTACTGGCAACCAAAAACATTCAGTACTTC. It yields the protein CASSLLATKNIQYF.

This clonotype was picked up many times. This chain uses TRBV12-3 or TRBV12-4 with TRBJ2-5; D is unclear. The CDR3 totals 12 residues. Trimming removed 2 bases from V and 5 bases from J, with 6 bases in between. CDR3 sequence reads: CASSLRRETQYF. The CDR3 DNA follows: TGTGCCAGCAGTTTACGAAGGGAGACCCAGTACTTC.

This clonotype was picked up many times. The chain couples TRBV11-2 to TRBJ2-2; possibly TRBD2 for D (6 bases). This CDR3 region has 14 residues. The germline CDR1 and CDR2 sequences are SGHAT and FQNNGV. Trimming took off 5 bases at V and 6 bases at J, with 13 bases between the two ends. Here the CDR3 reads CASSPHLAAGELFF. The CDR3, as DNA: TGTGCCAGCAGCCCCCACTTAGCGGCCGGGGAGCTGTTTTTT.

This clonotype was seen a handful of times. The chain employs TRBV15 and TRBJ2-2; D unresolved. Per germline, CDR1 LNHNV and CDR2 YYDKDF (reference sequence). The CDR3 has 16 amino acids. The V gene lost 4 bases and the J gene lost 3 bases, with 15 bases spanning the gap. The CDR3 DNA sequence: TGTGCCACCAGCACCTCAGGCGTACAGTACACCGGGGAGCTGTTTTTT. It translates to CATSTSGVQYTGELFF.

V is TRBV24-1 and J is TRBJ2-5; D is possibly TRBD1 or TRBD2 (5 bases each). The CDR3 is 16 residues long. CDR1 and CDR2 from the germline V gene are KGHDR and SFDVKD. V dropped 3 bases and J dropped 5 bases, with 18 bases sitting between them. CDR3 sequence: CATSDVVPGPRETQYF. The CDR3 region has the DNA TGTGCCACCAGTGATGTCGTACCGGGACCGCGGGAGACCCAGTACTTC.

This clonotype was seen only once. One end of the junction is discordant with germline, which a read error may explain. V is TRBV6-1 and J is TRBJ2-1, with 8 bases aligning to TRBD1. Germline CDR1 MNHNS, CDR2 SASEGT. CDR3 length equals 15 residues. Here the CDR3 DNA reads TGTGCCAGCGGTGAGTGGACAGGGTCCTACAATGAGCAGTTCTTC. Its translation is CASGEWTGSYNEQFF.

This clonotype has a handful of counts. The chain couples TRBV20-1 to TRBJ1-1, with TRBD1 as a possible D gene (5 bases). CDR1 is DFQATT, CDR2 SNEGSKA, per germline (reference sequence). The CDR3 length is 15 residues. V shed 4 bases and J shed 0 bases, with 15 bases lying between them. DNA for the CDR3: TGCAGTGCTAAAGAACATGCAGGGATGAACACTGAAGCTTTCTTT. This encodes CSAKEHAGMNTEAFF.